This passage covers 22 T cell receptor beta chains from one sample sequenced in a study of cytomegalovirus exposure and HLA in healthy donors. The PCR had 60 Vbeta and 13 Jbeta primers. The data were produced by immunoSEQ multiplex PCR, yet TCRdb's version contains in-frame clones alone and is incomplete. Among about 83,000 clones listed, around 81% were seen once. Sequencing was performed on PBMCs. These receptors were collected from a woman aged 30 to 39 in good health and CMV-seronegative.

The chain uses TRBV19 and TRBJ1-5; unclear D gene. Looked up from germline, CDR1 is LNHDA and CDR2 is SQIVND (reference sequence). The CDR3 has 16 residues. Trimming removed 0 bases from V and 0 bases from J, with 9 bases in between. The CDR3 region has the DNA TGTGCCAGTAGTATAGATGGAGCTTATAGCAATCAGCCCCAGCATTTT. Protein sequence: CASSIDGAYSNQPQHF.

The genes are TRBV7-9 and TRBJ1-1, with no clear D. The germline V gene encodes CDR1 SEHNR and CDR2 FQNEAQ (reference sequence). The V end was cut by 1 base, the J end by 3 bases, with 6 bases between. The CDR3 runs to 13 residues. CDR3 sequence reads: CASSLVVDTEAFF. The CDR3, as DNA: TGTGCCAGCAGCTTAGTAGTTGACACTGAAGCTTTCTTT.

The V and J genes are TRBV6-1 and TRBJ2-7; maybe TRBD1 (6 bases). V was clipped by 2 bases and J by 5 bases, with 28 bases between them. Germline CDR1 MNHNS, CDR2 SASEGT. This CDR3 is 19 amino acids long. The CDR3 here is CASSERGQGKAGAQDEQYF. In nucleotides, the CDR3 is TGTGCCAGCAGTGAAAGGGGCCAGGGGAAGGCTGGGGCACAGGACGAGCAGTACTTC.

This chain connects TRBV28 to TRBJ1-1; D perhaps matches TRBD1 (5 bases). Germline CDR1 is MDHEN and CDR2 is SYDVKM. This CDR3 comprises 13 residues. Trimming shortened V by 5 bases and J by 6 bases, and 13 bases separated the two germline ends. For the CDR3, the DNA is TGTGCCAGCAGTCCACCCGGGGGTGCTGAAGCTTTCTTT. The encoded protein is CASSPPGGAEAFF. Variable domain in full (rest from reference TRBV28 and TRBJ1-1): DVKVTQSSRYLVKRTGEKVFLECVQDMDHENMFWYRQDPGLGLRLIYFSYDVKMKEKGDIPEGYSVSREKKERFSLILESASTNQTSMYLCASSPPGGAEAFFGQGTRLTVV.

The chain recombines TRBV4-1 with TRBJ1-4; D unresolved. V dropped 1 base and J dropped 1 base, with 10 bases sitting between them. CDR3 length: 16 amino acids. Germline lookup yields CDR1 MGHRA and CDR2 YSYEKL. In DNA, the CDR3 is TGCGCCAGCAGCCAAGCTGGGAGGGTAACTAATGAAAAACTGTTTTTT. Residues: CASSQAGRVTNEKLFF.

The rearrangement links TRBV7-8 to TRBJ2-1; tentatively, D is TRBD1 (6 bases). V gave up 1 base and J gave up 2 bases, with 12 bases separating them. The V gene's germline CDR1 is SGHVS and CDR2 FQNEAQ. This CDR3 has 16 amino acids. The CDR3 DNA reads as TGTGCCAGCAGCTTAGATATGGCAGGGGCCTACAATGAGCAGTTCTTC. Translation: CASSLDMAGAYNEQFF.

This chain uses TRBV7-9 with TRBJ2-1; 11 bases align to TRBD2. The V gene's germline CDR1 is SEHNR and CDR2 FQNEAQ (reference sequence). The CDR3 runs 19 residues. The V segment lost 6 bases and the J segment 3 bases; nucleotides outside the gene matches: 16. CDR3 coding DNA: TGTGCCAGCAGTAGTACACTAGCGGGAGTGGACGGGGGCTACAATGAGCAGTTCTTC. It translates to CASSSTLAGVDGGYNEQFF.

The V gene is TRBV19, the J gene TRBJ2-3; 9 bases are shared with TRBD2. CDR1 is LNHDA, CDR2 SQIVND, per germline (reference sequence). The CDR3 contains 15 residues. J lost 3 bases, V lost 5 bases, and 6 bases had no gene match. CDR3 nucleotides: TGTGCCAGTAGTTGGGGACTAGCCATTACAGATACGCAGTATTTT. Its protein is CASSWGLAITDTQYF.

This sequence joins TRBV4-1 and TRBJ1-1, with D perhaps TRBD1 (5 bases). The V gene lost 3 bases and the J gene lost 3 bases, with 20 bases spanning the gap. The CDR3 is made up of 17 amino acids. In germline, CDR1 is MGHRA, CDR2 YSYEKL. Here the CDR3 reads CASSHIPGLRKDTEAFF. CDR3 DNA: TGCGCCAGCAGCCATATACCGGGACTACGAAAGGACACTGAAGCTTTCTTT.

The chain links TRBV5-4 to TRBJ1-6, with TRBD1 matching over 8 bases. This CDR3 is built from 14 residues. Germline CDR1 is SGHNT and CDR2 is YYREEE (reference sequence). Unmatched junction bases numbered 7, after V lost 4 bases and J lost 10 bases. CDR3 bases: TGTGCCAGCAGCCCCCAGGGGGCCGAATCACCCCTCCACTTT. Translating gives CASSPQGAESPLHF.

This chain links TRBV7-2 with TRBJ2-1; TRBD2 matches at 8 bases. Germline assignment: CDR1 SGHTA and CDR2 FQGNSA. With 5 bases clipped from V and 14 bases from J, the junction kept 17 bases outside the gene matches. CDR3 length: 15 residues. CDR3 sequence (DNA): TGTGCCAGCAGCCCAAGACTAGCGAGCAACCCCCCTGAGTTCTTC. Translation gives CASSPRLASNPPEFF. The variable domain in full, with the rest retrieved from reference TRBV7-2 and TRBJ2-1, is GAGVSQSPSNKVTEKGKDVELRCDPISGHTALYWYRQSLGQGLEFLIYFQGNSAPDKSGLPSDRFSAERTGGSVSTLTIQRTQQEDSAVYLCASSPRLASNPPEFFGPGTRLTVL.

This CDR3 reads CASSFAGDETQYF. The CDR3, as DNA: TGCGCCAGCAGCTTCGCCGGAGATGAGACCCAGTACTTC. The rearrangement uses TRBV5-1 and TRBJ2-5; D uncertain. V shed 2 bases and J shed 5 bases, with 10 bases lying between them. Per germline, CDR1 SGHRS and CDR2 YFSETQ. CDR3 length: 13 residues.

V usage is TRBV18 and J usage is TRBJ2-7; 7 bases match TRBD2. CDR1 is KGHSH, CDR2 LQKENI, per germline. CDR3 size: 13 residues. J was trimmed by 6 bases and V by 0 bases; bases with no gene match: 2. CDR3 coding DNA: TGTGCCAGCTCACCACCTGGGGGGGGCGAGCAGTACTTC. It translates to CASSPPGGGEQYF.

This chain joins TRBV7-2 and TRBJ2-3, with TRBD2 matching over 14 bases. Germline assignment: CDR1 SGHTA and CDR2 FQGNSA. The CDR3 runs to 16 residues. V shed 5 bases, J shed 5 bases, and the junction held 6 bases outside the gene matches. The CDR3 DNA follows: TGTGCCAGCAGCCCGACTAGCGGGAGGGCCGGAGATACGCAGTATTTT. It translates to CASSPTSGRAGDTQYF. The variable domain in full, with the rest retrieved from reference TRBV7-2 and TRBJ2-3, is GAGVSQSPSNKVTEKGKDVELRCDPISGHTALYWYRQSLGQGLEFLIYFQGNSAPDKSGLPSDRFSAERTGGSVSTLTIQRTQQEDSAVYLCASSPTSGRAGDTQYFGPGTRLTVL.

V gene TRBV5-4 combines with J gene TRBJ2-7, with TRBD1 matching 7 bases. This CDR3 has 13 residues. Germline CDR1 reads SGHNT; CDR2 reads YYREEE (reference sequence). With V trimmed by 4 bases and J by 2 bases, 3 bases remained unmatched. In DNA, the CDR3 is TGTGCCAGCAGCCTGACAGGGCCCTACGAGCAGTACTTC. Translated, it gives CASSLTGPYEQYF.

This rearrangement joins TRBV9 to TRBJ2-5, with TRBD1 matching over 8 bases. V lost 3 bases, J lost 4 bases, and 11 bases stayed unmatched. The CDR3 sequence is 16 residues long. CDR1 is SGDLS and CDR2 is YYNGEE in the germline V gene. This chain's CDR3 is CASSAHRGEYGETQYF. DNA of the CDR3: TGTGCCAGCAGCGCCCACAGGGGGGAGTACGGAGAGACCCAGTACTTC. Variable domain in full (rest from reference TRBV9 and TRBJ2-5): DSGVTQTPKHLITATGQRVTLRCSPRSGDLSVYWYQQSLDQGLQFLIQYYNGEERAKGNILERFSAQQFPDLHSELNLSSLELGDSALYFCASSAHRGEYGETQYFGPGTRLLVL.

J is TRBJ2-7 and V is TRBV6-1; 9 bases agree with TRBD1. This CDR3 is 15 amino acids long. Trimming removed 5 bases from V and 3 bases from J; junction bases left unmatched: 8. Germline V gives CDR1 MNHNS, CDR2 SASEGT. The DNA for the CDR3 is TGTGCCAGCAGTCTCCGGACAGGGGAGGGCTACGAGCAGTACTTC. This gives the protein CASSLRTGEGYEQYF.

In this sample, this clone turned up once. The J gene is TRBJ2-7, the V gene TRBV11-2; 7 bases match TRBD2. V lost 5 bases, J lost 1 base, and 5 bases stayed unmatched. Germline-derived CDR1 and CDR2 are SGHAT and FQNNGV. The CDR3 runs to 14 residues. The chain's CDR3 is CASSRASGSYEQYF. In DNA form, the CDR3 reads TGTGCCAGCAGCCGGGCTAGCGGATCCTACGAGCAGTACTTC.

The chain recombines TRBV28 with TRBJ2-3; D possibly corresponds to TRBD1 (5 bases). Trimming pared 4 bases from V and 7 bases from J, leaving 9 bases between. This CDR3 has 12 amino acids. Germline lookup yields CDR1 MDHEN and CDR2 SYDVKM. The CDR3 DNA reads TGTGCCAGCAGTTGGGGCGGAAATACGCAGTATTTT. It translates to CASSWGGNTQYF.

The rearrangement uses TRBV2 and TRBJ2-5; possibly TRBD1 for D (6 bases). The CDR3 has 12 amino acids. V lost 6 bases and J lost 13, with 18 bases in between. Germline CDR1 SNHLY, CDR2 FYNNEI. CDR3 sequence (DNA): TGTGCCAGCAGGGCTACCGGGACAAGGACGTACTTC. This gives the protein CASRATGTRTYF.

The rearrangement joins TRBV5-1 to TRBJ2-7, with D perhaps matching TRBD2 (5 bases). CDR3 length equals 14 residues. Germline CDR1 is SGHRS and CDR2 is YFSETQ. Trimming took 2 bases from V and 6 from J, leaving 15 bases between them. The CDR3 loop reads CASSFSSSGGEQYF. CDR3 sequence (DNA): TGCGCCAGCAGCTTCAGCTCAAGCGGTGGCGAGCAGTACTTC.

The V gene is TRBV9, the J gene TRBJ2-5, with TRBD2 identical over 10 bases. CDR1 is SGDLS, CDR2 YYNGEE, per germline. Germline trimming cut 0 bases from V and 4 bases from J; bases unmatched to any gene: 6. The CDR3 loop spans 16 amino acids. The CDR3 protein is CASSVARAGGGETQYF. Written as DNA, the CDR3 is TGTGCCAGCAGCGTAGCTAGAGCGGGAGGGGGAGAGACCCAGTACTTC.